In its sample, the clone carrying this T cell receptor beta chain was seen a few times. The CDR3 loop spans 18 amino acids. Looked up from germline, CDR1 is SGHNT and CDR2 is YENEEA. The germline V and J ends were trimmed by 5 bases and 3 bases, with 24 bases remaining between them. Original processing methods: Quantification of nucleated cells was approximated via reference gene primer amplification. The assay was immunoSEQ multiplex PCR, and TCRdb's table has in-frame clones only and misses some. V and J calls and clone size are given by that table; D and trimming were obtained from the DNA. Of 350,000 to 400,000 clones in the sample, approximately 86% were seen once. The source of the sample is a study of blood T cell repertoires in COVID-19.

The TCR sequence derives from a woman aged 60-70 years with COVID-19, enrolled during active disease. The sequencing sample was made of peripheral blood. The rearrangement uses TRBV11-3 and TRBJ2-3; D call uncertain. The DNA for the CDR3 is TGTGCCAGCAGCCCAGACCCTCCCAGCAGGCCCTGGACAGATACGCAGTATTTT. Residues: CASSPDPPSRPWTDTQYF. Combining the CDR3 with reference TRBV11-3 and TRBJ2-3 gives the whole variable domain EAGVVQSPRYKIIEKKQPVAFWCNPISGHNTLYWYLQNLGQGPELLIRYENEEAVDDSQLPKDRFSAERLKGVDSTLKIQPAELGDSAVYLCASSPDPPSRPWTDTQYFGPGTRLTVL.